These 8 T cell receptor beta chains were sequenced from one sample in a study of T cell responses to AZD1222 COVID-19 vaccine. Some clones are missing from TCRdb's copy, which holds only in-frame ones; the method was immunoSEQ multiplex PCR. Of about 180,000 clones listed, roughly 88% were seen once; the top ten hold around 8%. The sequences come from peripheral blood, collected on day 0 of AZD1222 vaccination. Receptors were obtained from an adult in good health.

The chain combines TRBV14 with TRBJ1-6; D unclear. Germline V gene data show CDR1 as SGHDN and CDR2 as FVKESK. The CDR3 length is 14 residues. V shed 2 bases and J shed 7 bases, with 9 bases lying between them. This CDR3 reads CASSQRPWNSPLHF. The CDR3 DNA follows: TGTGCCAGCAGCCAACGACCATGGAATTCACCCCTCCACTTT.

The chain has TRBV6-7 and TRBJ1-3, with a tentative D call TRBD1 (5 bases). TRBV6-7 is flagged as an ORF with uncertain function. The CDR3 totals 16 residues. CDR3 amino acids: CAAPGTRLLARNTIYF. The CDR3 DNA reads as TGTGCGGCGCCCGGGACTAGGCTATTGGCAAGAAACACCATATATTTT.

V is TRBV2 and J is TRBJ2-3; the D gene is possibly TRBD1 (5 bases). In germline, CDR1 is SNHLY, CDR2 FYNNEI. The CDR3 is 14 residues long. Trimming left V 5 bases short and J 3 bases short, with 12 bases between. CDR3 nucleotides: TGTGCCAGCAGTCGGGCCAGGGAAACAGATACGCAGTATTTT. Protein product: CASSRARETDTQYF.

The chain links TRBV9 to TRBJ1-2; D uncertain. Germline-derived CDR1 and CDR2 are SGDLS and YYNGEE. Deletions cut 4 bases from V and 2 bases from J, with 9 bases between. The CDR3 runs 13 residues. For the CDR3, the DNA is TGTGCCAGCAGCCCCGACGGGAACTATGGCTACACCTTC. Translation: CASSPDGNYGYTF.

This chain connects TRBV29-1 to TRBJ1-1; D call uncertain. Germline V lookup: CDR1 SQVTM, CDR2 ANQGSEA. V was trimmed by 0 bases and J by 0 bases, leaving 2 bases between them. This CDR3 is 12 amino acids long. CDR3 in amino acids: CSVEDLNTEAFF. For the CDR3, the DNA is TGCAGCGTTGAAGACTTGAACACTGAAGCTTTCTTT.

The J gene is TRBJ1-3, the V gene TRBV7-8; D remains ambiguous. Germline CDR1 is SGHVS and CDR2 is FQNEAQ. There are 13 residues in the CDR3. V gave up 7 bases and J gave up 4 bases, with 11 bases separating them. In DNA, the CDR3 is TGTGCCAGCACCCCCCGTTGGGGAAACACCATATATTTT. Protein product: CASTPRWGNTIYF. The full variable domain, its missing parts supplied by reference TRBV7-8 and TRBJ1-3, is GAGVSQSPRYKVAKRGQDVALRCDPISGHVSLFWYQQALGQGPEFLTYFQNEAQLDKSGLPSDRFFAERPEGSVSTLKIQRTQQEDSAVYLCASTPRWGNTIYFGEGSWLTVV.

In this sample, this clone turned up a few times. CDR3 nucleotides: TGTGCCTGTAGAACAGGGGCTAGCAATCAGCCCCAGCATTTT. It yields the protein CACRTGASNQPQHF. This chain links TRBV30 with TRBJ1-5, with 7 bases aligning to TRBD1. CDR3 size: 14 residues. Germline V gives CDR1 GTSNPN, CDR2 SVGIG (reference sequence). With V trimmed by 6 bases and J by 0 bases, 5 bases remained unmatched.

J is TRBJ2-7 and V is TRBV11-2; tentative D call: TRBD2 (5 bases). The length of the CDR3 is 13 residues. Looked up from germline, CDR1 is SGHAT and CDR2 is FQNNGV. The V end lost 1 base, the J end lost 2 bases, and 6 bases lay between the germline ends. The CDR3 sequence is CASSLAGAYEQYF. The CDR3 region has the DNA TGTGCCAGCAGCTTAGCCGGGGCCTACGAGCAGTACTTC. The entire variable domain, with the rest obtained from reference TRBV11-2 and TRBJ2-7, is as follows: EAGVAQSPRYKIIEKRQSVAFWCNPISGHATLYWYQQILGQGPKLLIQFQNNGVVDDSQLPKDRFSAERLKGVDSTLKIQPAKLEDSAVYLCASSLAGAYEQYFGPGTRLTVT.